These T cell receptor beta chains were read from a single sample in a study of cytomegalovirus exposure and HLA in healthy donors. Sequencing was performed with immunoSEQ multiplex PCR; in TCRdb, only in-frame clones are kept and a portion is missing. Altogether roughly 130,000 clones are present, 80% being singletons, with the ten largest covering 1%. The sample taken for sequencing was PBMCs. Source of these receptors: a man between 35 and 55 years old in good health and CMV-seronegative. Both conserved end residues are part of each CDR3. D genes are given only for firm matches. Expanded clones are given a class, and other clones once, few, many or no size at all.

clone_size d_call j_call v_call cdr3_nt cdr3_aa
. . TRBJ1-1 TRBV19 TGTGCCAGTAGTACAGCCGGGACTAGAGCTGAAGCTTTCTTT CASSTAGTRAEAFF
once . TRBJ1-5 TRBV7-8 TGTGCCAGCAGCTTCCGGGGACTAAGTCCCCAGCATTTT CASSFRGLSPQHF
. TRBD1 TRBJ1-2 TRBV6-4 TGTGCCAGCAGTGGTCGGCAGGGGGACGGCTACACCTTC CASSGRQGDGYTF
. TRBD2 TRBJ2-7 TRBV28 TGTGCCAGCAGTTTAGCGGGAGGGCCCTACGAGCAGTACTTC CASSLAGGPYEQYF
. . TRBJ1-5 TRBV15 TGTGCCACCAGCAGAGATCCTCGGACAGACCAATCTCAGCATTTT CATSRDPRTDQSQHF
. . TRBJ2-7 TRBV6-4 TGTGCCAGCACTTACACAGCCTACTCCTACGAGCAGTACTTC CASTYTAYSYEQYF
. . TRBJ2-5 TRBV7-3 TGTGCCAGCAGCTTAATAGTACAAGAGACCCAGTACTTC CASSLIVQETQYF
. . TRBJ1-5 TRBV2 TGTGCCAGCAGTGCCAGGGCAAATCAGCCCCAGCATTTT CASSARANQPQHF
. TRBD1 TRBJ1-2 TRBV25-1 TGTGCCAGCAGTGATCCCGGGACAGGAGGCGATGGCTACACCTTC CASSDPGTGGDGYTF
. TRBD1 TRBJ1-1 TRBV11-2 TGTGCCAGCAGCTCGACAGGGGGCGCGGTGGGCACTGAAGCTTTCTTT CASSSTGGAVGTEAFF
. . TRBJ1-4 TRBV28 TGTGCCAGCAGCCGTTCCGGGACACTTAATGAAAAACTGTTTTTT CASSRSGTLNEKLFF
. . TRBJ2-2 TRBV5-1 TGCGCCAGCAGCTTCGGGGGGCCCGGGGAGCTGTTTTTT CASSFGGPGELFF
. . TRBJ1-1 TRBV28 TGTGCCAGCAACCCAGAAACTAATTTCTTCACTGAAGCTTTCTTT CASNPETNFFTEAFF
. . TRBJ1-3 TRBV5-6 TGTGCCAGCAGCAGGAGCCGAAACACCATATATTTT CASSRSRNTIYF
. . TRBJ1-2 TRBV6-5 TGTGCCAGCAGTTCGGGAACCCACTATGGCTACACCTTC CASSSGTHYGYTF
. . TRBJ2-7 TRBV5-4 TGTGCCAGCAGGTCAGCCGGGACACCATACGAGCAGTACTTC CASRSAGTPYEQYF
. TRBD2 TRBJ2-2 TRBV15 TGTGCCACCAGCAGAGAGAGAGGCGGGGGGGCTTCCGGGGAGCTGTTTTTT CATSRERGGGASGELFF
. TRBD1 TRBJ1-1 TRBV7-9 TGTGCCAGCAGCACCCTACAGGGGACTGAAGCTTTCTTT CASSTLQGTEAFF
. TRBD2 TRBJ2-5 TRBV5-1 TGCGCCAGCAGCCCTACTAGCGGGAGAGAGACCCAGTACTTC CASSPTSGRETQYF
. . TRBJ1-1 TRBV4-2 TGTGCCAGCAGCCAAGATTCGGTCACAGGCACTGAAGCTTTCTTT CASSQDSVTGTEAFF
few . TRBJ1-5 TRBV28 TGTGCCAGCAGCGGGGTTTCGGGCAATCAGCCCCAGCATTTT CASSGVSGNQPQHF
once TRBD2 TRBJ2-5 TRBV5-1 TGCGCCAGCAGCAAGACTAGCGGACAAGAGACCCAGTACTTC CASSKTSGQETQYF
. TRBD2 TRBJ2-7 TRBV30 TGTGCCTGGAGTGATGGGGTCGGGGGGGAGCAGTACTTC CAWSDGVGGEQYF
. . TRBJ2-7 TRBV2 TGTGCCAGCAGTGGGACTTCCTACGAGCAGTACTTC CASSGTSYEQYF
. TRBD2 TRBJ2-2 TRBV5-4 TGTGCCAGCAGTCGGGGGGAGGGTTCTTTCGGCGGGGAGCTGTTTTTT CASSRGEGSFGGELFF
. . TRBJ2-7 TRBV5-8 TGTGCCAGCAGCTCCCGTTGGAGCTCCTACGAGCAGTACTTC CASSSRWSSYEQYF
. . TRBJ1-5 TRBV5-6 TGTGCCAGCAGCTTGCAGGGAAGCAATCAGCCCCAGCATTTT CASSLQGSNQPQHF
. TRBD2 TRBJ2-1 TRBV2 TGTGCCAGCAGTTACACCCTTAGCGGGGTATACAATGAGCAGTTCTTC CASSYTLSGVYNEQFF
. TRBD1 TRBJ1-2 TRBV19 TGTGCCAGTAGCCGTCTCCCAGGGGGCAATACTAACTATGGCTACACCTTC CASSRLPGGNTNYGYTF
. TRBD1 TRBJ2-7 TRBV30 TGTGCCTGGAGCTGGGGACAGGGGATCTACGAGCAGTACTTC CAWSWGQGIYEQYF
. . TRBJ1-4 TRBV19 TGTGCCAGTAGACCTGCGTCAACTAATGAAAAACTGTTTTTT CASRPASTNEKLFF
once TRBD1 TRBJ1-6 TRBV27 TGTGCCAGCAGTCCAGGACAGGGTAGTATTAGTTCACCCCTCCACTTT CASSPGQGSISSPLHF
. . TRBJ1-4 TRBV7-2 TGTGCCAGCAGCTTACGGGGGGCGGGTGAAAAACTGTTTTTT CASSLRGAGEKLFF
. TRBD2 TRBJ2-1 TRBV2 TGTGCCAGCAGCGCTAGCGGGGGGGGTAATGAGCAGTTCTTC CASSASGGGNEQFF
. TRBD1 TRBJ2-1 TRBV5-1 TGCGCCAGCAGCTTCTCGCAGGGGGTCGGCAATGAGCAGTTCTTC CASSFSQGVGNEQFF
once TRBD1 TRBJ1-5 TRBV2 TGTGCCAGCAGTGCGGACAGGGGGAATCAGCCCCAGCATTTT CASSADRGNQPQHF
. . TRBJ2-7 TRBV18 TGTGCCAGCTCACTTACGAGGGGGACGTCCTACGAGCAGTACTTC CASSLTRGTSYEQYF
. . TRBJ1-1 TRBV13 TGTGCCAGCCCTCTGGGCAGCCCCACTGAAGCTTTCTTT CASPLGSPTEAFF
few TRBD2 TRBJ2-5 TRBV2 TGTGCCAGCAGTAGAACTAGCGGGAGCCGGGAGACCCAGTACTTC CASSRTSGSRETQYF
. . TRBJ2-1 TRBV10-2 TGCGCCAGCAGCCGGGACACATACAATGAGCAGTTCTTC CASSRDTYNEQFF
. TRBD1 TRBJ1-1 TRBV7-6 TGTGCCAGCAGCTCTCAGGCAGGGGGCCTTAACACTGAAGCTTTCTTT CASSSQAGGLNTEAFF
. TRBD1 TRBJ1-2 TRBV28 TGTGCCAGCAGTCCCCCCCGGTCCGGGACAGGGAAGGAGATTAACTATGGCTACACCTTC CASSPPRSGTGKEINYGYTF